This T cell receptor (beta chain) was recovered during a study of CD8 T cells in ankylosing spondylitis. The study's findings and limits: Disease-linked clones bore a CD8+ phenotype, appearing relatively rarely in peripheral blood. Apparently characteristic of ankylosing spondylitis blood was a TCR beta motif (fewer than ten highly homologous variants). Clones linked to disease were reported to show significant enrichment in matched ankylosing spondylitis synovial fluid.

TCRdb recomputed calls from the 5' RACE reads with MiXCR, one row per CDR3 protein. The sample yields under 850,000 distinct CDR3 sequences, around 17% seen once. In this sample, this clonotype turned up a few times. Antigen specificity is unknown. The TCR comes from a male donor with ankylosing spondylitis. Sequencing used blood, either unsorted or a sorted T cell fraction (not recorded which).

CDR3 sequence reads: CASSLVGGETGELFF. The CDR3 DNA is TGCGCCAGCAGCTTGGTTGGGGGAGAGACCGGGGAGCTGTTTTTT. This rearrangement joins TRBV5-1 to TRBJ2-2; the D gene could be TRBD1 or TRBD2 (5 bases each). The length of the CDR3 is 15 residues. V lost 0 bases and J lost 5, with 11 bases in between. Germline values: CDR1 SGHRS, CDR2 YFSETQ.